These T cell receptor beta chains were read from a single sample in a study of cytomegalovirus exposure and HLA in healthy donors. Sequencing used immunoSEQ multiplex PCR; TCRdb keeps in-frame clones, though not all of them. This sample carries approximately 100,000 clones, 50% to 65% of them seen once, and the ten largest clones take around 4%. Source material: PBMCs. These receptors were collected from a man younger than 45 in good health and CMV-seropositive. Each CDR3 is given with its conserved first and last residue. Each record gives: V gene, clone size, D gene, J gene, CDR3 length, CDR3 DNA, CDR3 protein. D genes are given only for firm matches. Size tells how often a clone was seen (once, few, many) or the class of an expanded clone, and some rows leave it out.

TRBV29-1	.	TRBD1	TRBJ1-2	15	TGCAGCGTTGAAGAAGGCGGCAGGGGGGCCTATGGCTACACCTTC	CSVEEGGRGAYGYTF
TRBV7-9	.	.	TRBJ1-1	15	TGTGCCAGCAGCTTAGGTCCGGGACAAAACACTGAAGCTTTCTTT	CASSLGPGQNTEAFF
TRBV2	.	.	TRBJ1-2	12	TGTGCCAGCAGTACAGGCGGCTATGGCTACACCTTC	CASSTGGYGYTF
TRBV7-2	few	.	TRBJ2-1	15	TGTGCCAGCAGCTTACTCGCAGGGTGGGGCAATGAGCAGTTCTTC	CASSLLAGWGNEQFF
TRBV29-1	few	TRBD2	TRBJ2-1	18	TGCAGCGTTGAAGAATTGGGAACTAGCGGGGGGGCCAACAATGAGCAGTTCTTC	CSVEELGTSGGANNEQFF
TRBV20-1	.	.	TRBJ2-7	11	TGCAGTGCTAGGACTAATAACGAGCAGTACTTC	CSARTNNEQYF
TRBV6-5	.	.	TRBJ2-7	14	TGTGCCAGCAGTCCTTTTGGAGGCACCTACGAGCAGTACTTC	CASSPFGGTYEQYF
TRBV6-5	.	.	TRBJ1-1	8	TGTGCCAGCAGTCCATCACTTTTT	CASSPSLF
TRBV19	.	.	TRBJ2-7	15	TGTGCCAGTAGTATCTCGGCAGGGGCGAACTACGAGCAGTACTTC	CASSISAGANYEQYF
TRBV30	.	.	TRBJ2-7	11	TGTGCCTGGAGTGTAGCAGGGTTTGTGTACTTC	CAWSVAGFVYF
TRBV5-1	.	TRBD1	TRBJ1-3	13	TGCGCCAGCAGCTTGGAGGTCCAGGGGGCCCTGGATTTT	CASSLEVQGALDF
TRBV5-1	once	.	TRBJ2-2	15	TGCGCCAGCAGCTTGGGCGGACAGAACACCGGGGAGCTGTTTTTT	CASSLGGQNTGELFF
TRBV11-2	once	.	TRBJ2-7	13	TGTGCCAGCAGTCAAGACACGCAGGACGAGCAGTACTTC	CASSQDTQDEQYF
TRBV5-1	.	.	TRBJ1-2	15	TGCGCCAGCAGCCCGGGGCAGGGGATATCCTATGGCTACACCTTC	CASSPGQGISYGYTF
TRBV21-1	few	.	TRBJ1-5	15	TGTGCCAGCAGCCGGGACACAGAGGGGTCGCAGCCCCAGCATTTT	CASSRDTEGSQPQHF
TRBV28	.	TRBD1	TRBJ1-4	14	TGTGCCAGCATTCGCTCCAGGGGGATTGAAAAACTGTTTTTT	CASIRSRGIEKLFF
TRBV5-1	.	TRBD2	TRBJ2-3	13	TGCGCCAGCAGCAGGGACTACACAGATACGCAGTATTTT	CASSRDYTDTQYF
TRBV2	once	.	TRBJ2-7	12	TGTGCCAGCCTTAAAATCAGGGCCGAGCAGTACTTC	CASLKIRAEQYF
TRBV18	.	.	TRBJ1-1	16	TGTGCCAGCTCACCATCCCCAGGGCTGGGGAACACTGAAGCTTTCTTT	CASSPSPGLGNTEAFF
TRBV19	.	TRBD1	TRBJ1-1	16	TGTGCCAGTAGTAACCGGGACAGGGGTCCGTCCACTGAAGCTTTCTTT	CASSNRDRGPSTEAFF
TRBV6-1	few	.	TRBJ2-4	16	TGTGCCAGCAGTGAATGGGGAGGGGGGACCAAAAACATTCAGTACTTC	CASSEWGGGTKNIQYF
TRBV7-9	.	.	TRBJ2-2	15	TGTGCCAGCAGCTTAGTAGGCCAGGTTCTCGGGGAGCTGTTTTTT	CASSLVGQVLGELFF
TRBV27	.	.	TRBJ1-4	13	TGTGCCAGCAGTTCGTCAGGGTGGGAAAAACTGTTTTTT	CASSSSGWEKLFF
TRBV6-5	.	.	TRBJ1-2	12	TGTGCCAGCAGTTATGCGGGGTCCGGCTACACCTTC	CASSYAGSGYTF
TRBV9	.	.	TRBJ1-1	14	TGTGCCAGCAGCGTCCAGGGAAGGAACACTAAAGCTTTCTTT	CASSVQGRNTKAFF
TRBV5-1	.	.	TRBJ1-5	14	TGCGCCAGCAGCTTATCGGGGATCAATCAGCCCCAGCATTTT	CASSLSGINQPQHF
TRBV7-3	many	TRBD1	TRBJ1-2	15	TGTGCCAGCAGCACGTCCGGGACAGGAGTAAGAGGCTACACCTTC	CASSTSGTGVRGYTF
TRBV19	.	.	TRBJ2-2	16	TGTGCCAGTAGTGGAGGGGTACTATCAAATACCGGGGAGCTGTTTTTT	CASSGGVLSNTGELFF
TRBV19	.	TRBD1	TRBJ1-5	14	TGTGCCAGTAGAACAGGGGCCTCAAGTCAGCCCCAGCATTTT	CASRTGASSQPQHF
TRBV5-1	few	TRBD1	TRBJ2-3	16	TGCGCCAGCAGCTTGGCCAAGGCAGGGGGCATCGGTACGCAGTATTTT	CASSLAKAGGIGTQYF
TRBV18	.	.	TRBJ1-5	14	TGTGCCAGCTCACCTCAATTTAGCAATCAGCCCCAGCATTTT	CASSPQFSNQPQHF
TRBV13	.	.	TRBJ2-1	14	TGTGCCAGCACTCCAGAAAGCTCCTACAATGAGCAGTTCTTC	CASTPESSYNEQFF
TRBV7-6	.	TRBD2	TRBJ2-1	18	TGTGCCAGCAGCCTTGGACTAGCGGGGGCCAGCTCCTACAATGAGCAGTTCTTC	CASSLGLAGASSYNEQFF
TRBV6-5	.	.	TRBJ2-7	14	TGTGCCAGCAGTCCTCGACTAAACTCCTACGAGCAGTACTTC	CASSPRLNSYEQYF
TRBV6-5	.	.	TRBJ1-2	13	TGTGCCAGCAGTTTTAGTTCTAACTATGGCTACACCTTC	CASSFSSNYGYTF
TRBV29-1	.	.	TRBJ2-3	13	TGCAGCGTTGGAGGCGGGGCCGGTGATACGCAGTATTTT	CSVGGGAGDTQYF
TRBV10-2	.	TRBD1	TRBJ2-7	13	TGCGCCAGCAGTCGGGACAGTACCTACGAGCAGTACTTC	CASSRDSTYEQYF
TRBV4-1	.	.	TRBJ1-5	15	TGCGCCAGCAGCCCCGGGGGAAATAGCAATCAGCCCCAGCATTTT	CASSPGGNSNQPQHF
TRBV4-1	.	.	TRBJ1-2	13	TGTGCCAGCAGCCAAGCTGGGCACTATGGCTACACCTTC	CASSQAGHYGYTF
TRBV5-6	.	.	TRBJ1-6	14	TGTGCCAGCAGCTTGTGGCAGGATGGTTCACCCCTCCACTTT	CASSLWQDGSPLHF
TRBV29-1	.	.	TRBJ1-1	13	TGCAGCGCCAGGGAGGGGCGGAACACTGAAGCTTTCTTT	CSAREGRNTEAFF
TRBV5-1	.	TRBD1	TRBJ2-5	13	TGCGCCAGCAGCCTGACAGGGTTCGAGACCCAGTACTTC	CASSLTGFETQYF
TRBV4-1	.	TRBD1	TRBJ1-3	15	TGCGCCAGCAGCCACCCGACAGGGCCCGGAAACACCATATATTTT	CASSHPTGPGNTIYF
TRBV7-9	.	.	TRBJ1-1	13	TGTGCCAGCAATGGGCAGGGGAACACTGAAGCCTTCTTT	CASNGQGNTEAFF
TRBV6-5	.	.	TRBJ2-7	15	TGTGCCAGCAGTTACGCCCCAGGGGCGTTGAACGAGCAGTACTTC	CASSYAPGALNEQYF
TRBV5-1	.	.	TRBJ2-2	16	TGCGCCAGCAGCTTGGTAGTTTCCGCCAACACCGGGGAGCTGTTTTTT	CASSLVVSANTGELFF
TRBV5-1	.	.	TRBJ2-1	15	TGCGCCAGCAGCTTGGGGGCGAGCTCCTACAATGAGCAGTTCTTC	CASSLGASSYNEQFF
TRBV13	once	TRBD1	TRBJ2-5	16	TGTGCCAGCAGCCTTACCGCCGGGACAGACCAAGAGACCCAGTACTTC	CASSLTAGTDQETQYF
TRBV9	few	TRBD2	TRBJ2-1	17	TGTGCCAGCAGCCAAACAACAGGGACTAGCAAGGGCGATGAGCAGTTCTTC	CASSQTTGTSKGDEQFF
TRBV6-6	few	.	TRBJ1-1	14	TGTGCCAGCACCAGTGGGCGATACGACACTGAAGCTTTCTTT	CASTSGRYDTEAFF